The sequence of this T cell receptor beta chain was determined in a study of response to subunit inactivated influenza vaccine (dated by TCRdb to 2016 to 2018). Regarding the study in general: The study used deep quantitative T cell receptor repertoire profiling to track responses to a trivalent subunit inactivated influenza vaccine. Study-wide findings and limitations: The authors suggested that each seasonal influenza vaccination may recruit only a limited number of new T cells.

The CDR3 numbers 14 residues from cysteine through phenylalanine. Only the CDR3 region is kept as DNA, spanning 42 bases read in frame from base 1. CDR1 and CDR2, per the germline V gene, are LGHNA and YNFKEQ. The V end gives up 1 base and the J end 8 bases, leaving 6 bases in the junction not matched to a gene. Regarding this clonotype: Its specific antigen is unknown. Per-base qualities were not stored, and no clone one base away is much larger.

Libraries were built with RT-PCR. The data were produced on an Illumina HiSeq 2500. Starting from the raw public reads, TCRdb applied fastp trimming at Q25, assembled clones with MiXCR and retained in-frame beta chains. Every entry covers one CDR3 protein and lists the most common genes and DNA from its rows. This sample gives more than 700,000 distinct CDR3 sequences in total; 20% to 25% of them show up just once. Jointly, the top ten make up roughly 10% of the sample. This sample comprised PBMCs from blood, obtained about 5 days after vaccination. Recombination joined TRBV4-2 with TRBJ1-2; a stretch of 8 junction bases matches TRBD1. The clonotype was recovered from a man between 45 and 60 years old who received an inactivated influenza vaccine. Donor details come from another sample of the same person, matched by shared clones. The CDR3 has the sequence CASSQGDRSGGYTF. At the DNA level, the sequence is TGTGCCAGCAGCCAAGGGGACAGGTCGGGAGGCTACACCTTC.